The entry below gives a single T cell receptor (beta chain) sequence along with its context. Its antigen remains unknown. With autoimmune disease history or systemic immunosuppression, patients were excluded. This entry is derived from a study of OX40 agonist ivuxolimab in advanced cancers. As for the study in general: Among those enrolled, mean age was approximately 62 years (range roughly 20 to 79) and about 81% were male.

General study findings and limits: By week 6 at 0.1 to 3.0 mg/kg, blood CD4+ and CD8+ T cells had expanded clonally.

Germline CDR1 is MGHRA and CDR2 is YSYEKL. The CDR3 spans 15 residues. V dropped 4 bases and J dropped 1 base, with 13 bases sitting between them. Measured with immunoSEQ multiplex PCR; TCRdb has only the in-frame clones, and not every one. The sample holds 40,000 to 55,000 clones, 88% seen once. The chain is built from TRBV4-1 and TRBJ2-5; maybe TRBD1 (6 bases). The sample was CD4+ or CD8+ T cells sorted from blood, taken in a trial of the OX40 agonist ivuxolimab. This clonotype was obtained from an adult with an advanced solid tumor such as melanoma, head and neck, liver or kidney cancer. The CDR3 reads CASSLEGTLQETQYF. DNA of the CDR3: TGCGCCAGCAGCCTAGAGGGGACACTCCAAGAGACCCAGTACTTC.